This TCR beta chain was recorded in a study of blood T cell repertoires in COVID-19. Study information: T cells, B-cell-depleted T cells, or PBMCs provided the cDNA or gDNA that served as material.

Repertoires were generated with immunoSEQ multiplex PCR, while TCRdb's copy carries only in-frame clones and drops some. The table shows 450,000 to 500,000 clones, with roughly nine tenths occurring only once. The receptor was derived from a woman aged 55-69 years who had recovered from COVID-19. Source material: PBMCs or T cells enriched from blood (not recorded which).

CDR3 in DNA: TGTGCCAGCAGTCCTCGGGACAGGGGGCGTCCTCTGTATGGCTACACCTTC. Protein sequence: CASSPRDRGRPLYGYTF. The chain employs TRBV6-6 and TRBJ1-2, with TRBD1 matching 12 bases. Germline CDR1 reads MNHNY; CDR2 reads SVGAGI (reference sequence). This CDR3 is 17 amino acids long. With 5 bases clipped from V and 5 bases from J, the junction kept 12 bases outside the gene matches.